The TCR beta chain described here comes from a study of technical replicates of blood from several donors. V was clipped by 4 bases and J by 1 base, with 8 bases between them. The germline gives CDR1 MGHDK, CDR2 SYGVNS. The CDR3 is 14 residues long. TCRdb keeps only in-frame clones here, not all; method: immunoSEQ multiplex PCR. The sample lists 75,000 to 85,000 clones, under 97% seen once, with roughly 0.4% in the top ten. Sample: T cells isolated from PBMCs. This clonotype originated in a human donor in good health. This rearrangement joins TRBV25-1 to TRBJ1-5; unclear D gene. This CDR3 reads CASSAERSNQPQHF. In DNA, the CDR3 is TGTGCCAGCAGTGCCGAGCGCAGCAATCAGCCCCAGCATTTT.